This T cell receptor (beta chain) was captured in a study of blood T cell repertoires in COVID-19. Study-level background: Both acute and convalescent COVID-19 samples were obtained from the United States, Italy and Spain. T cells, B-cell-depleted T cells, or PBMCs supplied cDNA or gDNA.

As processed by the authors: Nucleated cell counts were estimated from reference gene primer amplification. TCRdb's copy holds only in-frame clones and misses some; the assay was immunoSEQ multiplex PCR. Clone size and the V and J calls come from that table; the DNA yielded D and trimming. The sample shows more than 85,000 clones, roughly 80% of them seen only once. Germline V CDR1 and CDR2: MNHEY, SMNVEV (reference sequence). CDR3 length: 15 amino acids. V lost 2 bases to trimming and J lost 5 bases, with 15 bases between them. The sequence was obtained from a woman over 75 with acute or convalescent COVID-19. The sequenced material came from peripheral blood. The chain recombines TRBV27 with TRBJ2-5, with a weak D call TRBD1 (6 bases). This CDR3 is CASSLRQGSSETQYF. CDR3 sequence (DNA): TGTGCCAGCAGTTTACGGCAGGGGAGTTCGGAGACCCAGTACTTC.